A selection of T cell receptor beta chains follows, all from one sample in a study of control samples from healthy donors and cancer patients. Here immunoSEQ multiplex PCR was the method, and the copy in TCRdb shows in-frame clones only, minus some. This repertoire shows roughly 30,000 clones, approximately 93% found once; its top ten account for 1.5% to 2%. The material sequenced was PBMCs. These receptors all stem from a man in his forties or fifties with colorectal cancer. Each CDR3 is given with its conserved first and last residue. Each record gives: V gene, CDR3 protein.

>TRBV29-1
CSVEDQVKQYF
>TRBV6-5
CASTAPGQGYEQYF
>TRBV12-3/TRBV12-4
CASSLGGQTQYF
>TRBV5-6
CASSLTGAGNTIYF
>TRBV6-2/TRBV6-3
CASSSQNTGELFF
>TRBV4-1
CASSQEQGYQPQHF
>TRBV25-1
CASSEVSRGRFGGYTF
>TRBV5-1
CASSLQGGTQGENSPLHF
>TRBV7-8
CASSQPVLGSYNSPLHF
>TRBV5-4
CASSLSASGGQETQYF
>TRBV3-1/TRBV3-2
CASSQQGSNQPQHF
>TRBV5-1
CASSREVERKNNEQFF
>TRBV2
CASSDTSGGYTQYF
>TRBV1
CTSRGTSGGAYNEQFF
>TRBV7-2
CASSSTERGGLWETQYF
>TRBV10-2
CASSDPGQSSGNTIYF
>TRBV11-3
CASSLASGRFNEQFF
>TRBV2
CASREGYEKLFF
>TRBV5-1
CASSLKGEGHEPQHF
>TRBV6-6
CASSSQGSNGYTF
>TRBV18
CASSPLSGVGTQYF
>TRBV4-1
CASSQGLPGNTEAFF
>TRBV5-1
CASSLTADPMNTEAFF
>TRBV10-2
CASSDSQGLGNSPLHF
>TRBV9
CASSRLMNTEAFF
>TRBV11-3
CASSTRGSHREKLFF
>TRBV7-3
CASSLGGEYNEQFF
>TRBV6-5
CAISASSGGAYEQFF
>TRBV20-1
CSVYEDTQYF
>TRBV3-1/TRBV3-2
CASSQDGEKLFF
>TRBV9
CASSAGTGWNSPLHF
>TRBV2
CASLQGELGKLFF
>TRBV6-2/TRBV6-3
CASSYESTTGNQPQHF
>TRBV6-5
CASSYSRTGVTGELFF
>TRBV2
CASSKDRGRGSPLHF
>TRBV3-1/TRBV3-2
CASSLRSGPSSGANVLTF
>TRBV5-5
CASSFSPHEQYF
>TRBV12-3/TRBV12-4
CASRLYSNQPQHF
>TRBV6-5
CASSGDPTEAFF
>TRBV5-5
CASSGTSGSYEQYF
>TRBV7-3
CASSLDREGDTQYF
>TRBV6-6
CASRATDRGVEAFF
>TRBV7-9
CASSLLQGQGETQYF